This is a list of T cell receptor beta chains from one sample in a study of regulatory and conventional T cells in RAG deficiency. Produced via immunoSEQ multiplex PCR; TCRdb's table is partial and in-frame only. The sample yields tens of thousands of clones, around 95% seen once. This same sample was also part of a study on regulatory T cells.

The sample taken for sequencing was CD25- CD4+ T cells sorted from blood. The receptors were sampled from a human donor in good health. CDR3s include the opening cysteine and the closing phenylalanine or tryptophan. D genes are given only for firm matches. Clone size is shown for a subset of rows, as once, few, many or a class of expanded clone.

J gene: TRBJ2-3
clone size: NA
D gene: TRBD2
V gene: TRBV7-8
CDR3 DNA: TGTGCCAGCAGCGATTGGTCCGGGACTAGTTATACAGATACGCAGTATTTT
CDR3 protein: CASSDWSGTSYTDTQYF

J gene: TRBJ2-2
clone size: NA
D gene: NA
V gene: TRBV4-2
CDR3 DNA: TGTGCCAGCAGCCAAGTCCTCTATCCCGGGGAGCTGTTTTTT
CDR3 protein: CASSQVLYPGELFF

J gene: TRBJ1-2
clone size: NA
D gene: NA
V gene: TRBV4-1
CDR3 DNA: TGCGCCAGTCAGCGCCAGGGGCAAGACTATGGCTACACCTTC
CDR3 protein: CASQRQGQDYGYTF

J gene: TRBJ2-3
clone size: NA
D gene: NA
V gene: TRBV5-1
CDR3 DNA: TGCGCCAGCAGCTTGGCCGGGGGGCTCGGCACAGATACGCAGTATTTT
CDR3 protein: CASSLAGGLGTDTQYF

J gene: TRBJ1-1
clone size: NA
D gene: NA
V gene: TRBV6-4
CDR3 DNA: TGTGCCAGCAGTAGTTCGACAGTAAACACTGAAGCTTTCTTT
CDR3 protein: CASSSSTVNTEAFF

J gene: TRBJ1-1
clone size: once
D gene: NA
V gene: TRBV7-8
CDR3 DNA: TGTGCCAGCAGCTTAGAAGGGAGGGTGAACACTGAAGCTTTCTTT
CDR3 protein: CASSLEGRVNTEAFF

J gene: TRBJ1-5
clone size: NA
D gene: NA
V gene: TRBV18
CDR3 DNA: TGTGCCAGCTCACAAGGCGTCCAGGATAATCAGCCCCAGCATTTT
CDR3 protein: CASSQGVQDNQPQHF

J gene: TRBJ2-7
clone size: NA
D gene: TRBD1
V gene: TRBV12-5
CDR3 DNA: TGTGCTAGTGGTTTGGGGAGCGGACAGGGGTTCTCCTACGAGCAGTACTTC
CDR3 protein: CASGLGSGQGFSYEQYF

J gene: TRBJ1-6
clone size: NA
D gene: NA
V gene: TRBV7-8
CDR3 DNA: TGTGCCAGCAGCTTAAATCAGGGGCACAATTCCCCCCTCCACTTT
CDR3 protein: CASSLNQGHNSPLHF

J gene: TRBJ1-1
clone size: NA
D gene: TRBD1
V gene: TRBV6-5
CDR3 DNA: TGTGCCAGCAGTTTAACAGGGGAAATGAACACTGAAGCTTTCTTT
CDR3 protein: CASSLTGEMNTEAFF

J gene: TRBJ1-2
clone size: NA
D gene: NA
V gene: TRBV18
CDR3 DNA: TGTGCCAGCTCACCACCTCCGGGGGGTCCCGATGGCTACACCTTC
CDR3 protein: CASSPPPGGPDGYTF

J gene: TRBJ1-4
clone size: NA
D gene: NA
V gene: TRBV2
CDR3 DNA: TGTGCCAGCAACCGCCTCAGATCAACTAATGAAAAACTGTTTTTT
CDR3 protein: CASNRLRSTNEKLFF

J gene: TRBJ2-1
clone size: NA
D gene: NA
V gene: TRBV7-2
CDR3 DNA: TGTGCCAGCAGCTTTTTACCGGGACTGGGAAATGAGCAGTTCTTC
CDR3 protein: CASSFLPGLGNEQFF

J gene: TRBJ1-5
clone size: NA
D gene: NA
V gene: TRBV7-8
CDR3 DNA: TGTGCCAGCAGCTTAGATCCCAGGGGAAGCAATCAGCCCCAGCATTTT
CDR3 protein: CASSLDPRGSNQPQHF

J gene: TRBJ1-2
clone size: NA
D gene: TRBD1
V gene: TRBV29-1
CDR3 DNA: TGCAGCGTCGACAACAGGGGAATAAACTATGGCTACACCTTC
CDR3 protein: CSVDNRGINYGYTF

J gene: TRBJ2-1
clone size: NA
D gene: NA
V gene: TRBV5-6
CDR3 DNA: TGTGCCAGCAGCCCACGGTGGAGTGAGCAGTTCTTC
CDR3 protein: CASSPRWSEQFF

J gene: TRBJ2-5
clone size: NA
D gene: TRBD2
V gene: TRBV7-3
CDR3 DNA: TGTGCCAGCAGCCTAAGGGGAGGGTTCCAAGAGACCCAGTACTTC
CDR3 protein: CASSLRGGFQETQYF

J gene: TRBJ1-2
clone size: NA
D gene: NA
V gene: TRBV18
CDR3 DNA: TGTGCCAGCTCACCACTGGGCTCGTCAACCTATAACTATGGCTACACCTTC
CDR3 protein: CASSPLGSSTYNYGYTF

J gene: TRBJ1-6
clone size: NA
D gene: NA
V gene: TRBV5-1
CDR3 DNA: TGCGCCAGCAGCTTGGGGGGCCAACCTTATAATTCACCCCTCCACTTT
CDR3 protein: CASSLGGQPYNSPLHF

J gene: TRBJ2-3
clone size: NA
D gene: TRBD1
V gene: TRBV2
CDR3 DNA: TGTGCCAGCAGTGGACAGGGGGCACGGACAGATACGCAGTATTTT
CDR3 protein: CASSGQGARTDTQYF

J gene: TRBJ1-6
clone size: NA
D gene: TRBD1
V gene: TRBV11-1
CDR3 DNA: TGTGCCAGCAGCTTCCAGGGGGACCATAATTCACCCCTCCACTTT
CDR3 protein: CASSFQGDHNSPLHF

J gene: TRBJ2-7
clone size: NA
D gene: NA
V gene: TRBV5-6
CDR3 DNA: TGTGCCAGCAGCTTCCGGGTCCTCCTTTACTACGAGCAGTACTTC
CDR3 protein: CASSFRVLLYYEQYF

J gene: TRBJ2-6
clone size: NA
D gene: NA
V gene: TRBV5-1
CDR3 DNA: TGCGCCAGCAGCTTGGAGTACTCTGGGGCCAACGTCCTGGCTTTC
CDR3 protein: CASSLEYSGANVLAF

J gene: TRBJ2-7
clone size: NA
D gene: TRBD1
V gene: TRBV4-1
CDR3 DNA: TGCGCCAGCAGCCATGCGGGACAGGGGATCGAGCAGTACTTC
CDR3 protein: CASSHAGQGIEQYF

J gene: TRBJ2-2
clone size: NA
D gene: NA
V gene: TRBV5-1
CDR3 DNA: TGCGCCAGCAGCTTGGAAGGGGCCGGGGAGCTGTTTTTT
CDR3 protein: CASSLEGAGELFF

J gene: TRBJ1-2
clone size: once
D gene: NA
V gene: TRBV19
CDR3 DNA: TGTGCCAGTACCCCTAGGCAGATTCCTTATGGCTACACCTTC
CDR3 protein: CASTPRQIPYGYTF

J gene: TRBJ1-1
clone size: few
D gene: TRBD1
V gene: TRBV10-3
CDR3 DNA: TGTGCCATCAGTAACCGGGACAGAAACACTGAAGCTTTCTTT
CDR3 protein: CAISNRDRNTEAFF

J gene: TRBJ2-1
clone size: NA
D gene: NA
V gene: TRBV5-1
CDR3 DNA: TGCGCCAGCAGCGGACCCGGGATCTACAATGAGCAGTTCTTC
CDR3 protein: CASSGPGIYNEQFF

J gene: TRBJ1-3
clone size: NA
D gene: NA
V gene: TRBV19
CDR3 DNA: TGTGCCAGTAGTACTCGTGACAAGTCTGGAAACACCATATATTTT
CDR3 protein: CASSTRDKSGNTIYF

J gene: TRBJ1-2
clone size: NA
D gene: NA
V gene: TRBV9
CDR3 DNA: TGTGCCAGCACCACCGGGACATTCTATGGCTACACCTTC
CDR3 protein: CASTTGTFYGYTF

J gene: TRBJ2-1
clone size: NA
D gene: NA
V gene: TRBV2
CDR3 DNA: TGTGCCAGCCTGGAGAATGAGCAGTTCTTC
CDR3 protein: CASLENEQFF

J gene: TRBJ1-1
clone size: NA
D gene: NA
V gene: TRBV11-3
CDR3 DNA: TGTGCCAGCAGCTTAGTGAGGAACACTGAAGCTTTCTTT
CDR3 protein: CASSLVRNTEAFF

J gene: TRBJ2-1
clone size: NA
D gene: NA
V gene: TRBV7-8
CDR3 DNA: TGTGCCAGCAGCTTTAGAGCGGTGGTTGGGGTTCATGAGCAGTTCTTC
CDR3 protein: CASSFRAVVGVHEQFF

J gene: TRBJ1-4
clone size: NA
D gene: NA
V gene: TRBV27
CDR3 DNA: TGTGCCAGCAGCAGGGGCACTAATGAAAAACTGTTTTTT
CDR3 protein: CASSRGTNEKLFF

J gene: TRBJ2-7
clone size: NA
D gene: NA
V gene: TRBV28
CDR3 DNA: TGTGCCAGCAGCCTGACAGGCGCCTACGAGCAGTACTTC
CDR3 protein: CASSLTGAYEQYF

J gene: TRBJ1-1
clone size: NA
D gene: TRBD1
V gene: TRBV27
CDR3 DNA: TGTGCCAGCAGTACACCGACAGGGGGCGTAAACACTGAAGCTTTCTTT
CDR3 protein: CASSTPTGGVNTEAFF

J gene: TRBJ1-5
clone size: once
D gene: NA
V gene: TRBV27
CDR3 DNA: TGTGCCAGCAGTTTAGGGGGCGGAAGCAATCAGCCCCAGCATTTT
CDR3 protein: CASSLGGGSNQPQHF

J gene: TRBJ1-2
clone size: NA
D gene: NA
V gene: TRBV28
CDR3 DNA: TGTGCCAGCAGTAGTAACAGGGATAGCTATGGCTACACCTTC
CDR3 protein: CASSSNRDSYGYTF

J gene: TRBJ1-1
clone size: NA
D gene: NA
V gene: TRBV18
CDR3 DNA: TGTGCCAGCTCACCCACGCGGAACACTGAAGCTTTCTTT
CDR3 protein: CASSPTRNTEAFF

J gene: TRBJ1-1
clone size: NA
D gene: TRBD1
V gene: TRBV6-5
CDR3 DNA: TGTGCCAGCAACGCACCGGGACAGGGAGTCACTGAAGCTTTCTTT
CDR3 protein: CASNAPGQGVTEAFF

J gene: TRBJ2-5
clone size: NA
D gene: TRBD1
V gene: TRBV7-9
CDR3 DNA: TGTGCCAGCAGCTGGGGACAGAACCAAGAGACCCAGTACTTC
CDR3 protein: CASSWGQNQETQYF

J gene: TRBJ1-2
clone size: NA
D gene: TRBD1
V gene: TRBV7-2
CDR3 DNA: TGTGCCAGCAATCCGGCAGGGGGCAACGATGGCTACACCTTC
CDR3 protein: CASNPAGGNDGYTF

J gene: TRBJ1-2
clone size: NA
D gene: NA
V gene: TRBV6-1
CDR3 DNA: TGTGCCAGCAGGGGGGAGGTGGGCTATGGCTACACCTTC
CDR3 protein: CASRGEVGYGYTF

J gene: TRBJ1-2
clone size: NA
D gene: TRBD1
V gene: TRBV18
CDR3 DNA: TGTGCCAGCTCACCAGGACAGGGGCACCACTATGGCTACACCTTC
CDR3 protein: CASSPGQGHHYGYTF

J gene: TRBJ1-1
clone size: NA
D gene: NA
V gene: TRBV5-1
CDR3 DNA: TGCGCCAGCAGCTTGGTGCAGGGGAGGAACACTGAAGCTTTCTTT
CDR3 protein: CASSLVQGRNTEAFF

J gene: TRBJ2-5
clone size: NA
D gene: TRBD1
V gene: TRBV30
CDR3 DNA: TGTGCCTGGAGTCAGGGGGTCCTAGAGACCCAGTACTTC
CDR3 protein: CAWSQGVLETQYF

J gene: TRBJ2-1
clone size: NA
D gene: NA
V gene: TRBV2
CDR3 DNA: TGTGCCAGCAAAGACAGCTACAATGAGCAGTTCTTC
CDR3 protein: CASKDSYNEQFF

J gene: TRBJ1-2
clone size: NA
D gene: NA
V gene: TRBV4-2
CDR3 DNA: TGTGCCAGCAGCCCACCGGAGGCAGGTACACGATCCTATGGCTACACCTTC
CDR3 protein: CASSPPEAGTRSYGYTF

J gene: TRBJ1-4
clone size: NA
D gene: NA
V gene: TRBV6-5
CDR3 DNA: TGTGCCAGCAGTTCCATTGGGAGTGCAACTAATGAAAAACTGTTTTTT
CDR3 protein: CASSSIGSATNEKLFF

J gene: TRBJ1-1
clone size: NA
D gene: TRBD1
V gene: TRBV5-3
CDR3 DNA: TGTGCCAGAAGCCGGGGACAGGGTGTTATTGGGGCTTTCTTT
CDR3 protein: CARSRGQGVIGAFF

J gene: TRBJ1-2
clone size: once
D gene: TRBD1
V gene: TRBV29-1
CDR3 DNA: TGCAGCGTGGACCAGGACAGGGCGCGAGGCTACACCTTC
CDR3 protein: CSVDQDRARGYTF

J gene: TRBJ2-1
clone size: NA
D gene: NA
V gene: TRBV2
CDR3 DNA: TGTGCCAGCAAGGTCGGGGAGCAGTACAATGAGCAGTTCTTC
CDR3 protein: CASKVGEQYNEQFF

J gene: TRBJ1-3
clone size: NA
D gene: NA
V gene: TRBV5-1
CDR3 DNA: TGCGCCAGCAGCTTGGCCGTACAGGACTCTGGAAACACCATATATTTT
CDR3 protein: CASSLAVQDSGNTIYF

J gene: TRBJ1-2
clone size: NA
D gene: TRBD1
V gene: TRBV7-9
CDR3 DNA: TGTGCCAGCAGCTTTTCGAGCAGGGGGCTCGGTGGCTACACCTTC
CDR3 protein: CASSFSSRGLGGYTF

J gene: TRBJ1-1
clone size: NA
D gene: TRBD1
V gene: TRBV4-1
CDR3 DNA: TGCGCCAGCAGCCAAGATCCCTGGACAGGGGTTACTGAAGCTTTCTTT
CDR3 protein: CASSQDPWTGVTEAFF

J gene: TRBJ2-6
clone size: NA
D gene: NA
V gene: TRBV2
CDR3 DNA: TGTGCCAGCAGGCTCCTGACAGGCCGCTCTGGGGCCAACGTCCTGACTTTC
CDR3 protein: CASRLLTGRSGANVLTF